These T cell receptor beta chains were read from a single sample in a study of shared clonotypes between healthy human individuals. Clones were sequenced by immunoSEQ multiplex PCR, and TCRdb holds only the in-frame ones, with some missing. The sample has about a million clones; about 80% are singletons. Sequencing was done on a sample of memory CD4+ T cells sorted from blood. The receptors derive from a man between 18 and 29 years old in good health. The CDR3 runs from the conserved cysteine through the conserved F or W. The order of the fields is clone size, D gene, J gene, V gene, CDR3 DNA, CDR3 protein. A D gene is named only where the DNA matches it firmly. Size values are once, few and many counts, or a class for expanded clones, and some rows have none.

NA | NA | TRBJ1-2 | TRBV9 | TGTGCCAGCAGCGCTCCTATAGGTGGCTACACCTTC | CASSAPIGGYTF
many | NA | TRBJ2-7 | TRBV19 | TGTGCCAGTAGTTTTGGACAGAAATACGAGCAGTACTTC | CASSFGQKYEQYF
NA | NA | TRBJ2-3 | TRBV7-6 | TGTGCCAGCAGGGCGGGAGATACGCAGTATTTT | CASRAGDTQYF
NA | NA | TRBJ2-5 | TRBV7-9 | TGTGCCAGCAGCGACGCCGGAAGGGGAGAGACCCAGTACTTC | CASSDAGRGETQYF
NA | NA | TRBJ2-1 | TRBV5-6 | TGTGCCAACCAGGGCCAACAGTTCTTC | CANQGQQFF
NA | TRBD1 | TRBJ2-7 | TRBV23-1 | TGCGCCAGCAGTCAATCTAGGGGGCTTACCTACGAGCAGTACTTC | CASSQSRGLTYEQYF
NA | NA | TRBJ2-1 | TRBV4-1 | TGCGCCAGCAGCCAAGAGGACTGGGCGAAGGACAATGAGCAGTTCTTC | CASSQEDWAKDNEQFF
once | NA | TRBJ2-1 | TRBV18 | TGTGCCAGCTCACCGACAGATTACAATGAGCAGTTCTTC | CASSPTDYNEQFF
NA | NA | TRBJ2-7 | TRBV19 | TGTGCCAGTAGTCCACTCGACTTCGTAGGCGTAGAGCAGTACTTC | CASSPLDFVGVEQYF
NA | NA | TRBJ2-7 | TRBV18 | TGTGCCAGCTCACTGAATACGGGGCAAGACTACGAGCAGTACTTC | CASSLNTGQDYEQYF
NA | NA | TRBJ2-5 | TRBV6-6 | TGTGCCAGCAGTTTAGGATCGGCGGAGGGGACCCAGTACTTC | CASSLGSAEGTQYF
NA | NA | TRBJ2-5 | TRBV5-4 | TGTGCCAGCAGCTGGGGGGACAGAGCCCAAGAGACCCAGTACTTC | CASSWGDRAQETQYF
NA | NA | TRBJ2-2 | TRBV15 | TGTGCCACCAGCCGGAGGTCTGGGGTCACCGGGGAGCTGTTTTTT | CATSRRSGVTGELFF
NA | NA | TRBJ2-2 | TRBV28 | TGTGCCAGCAGTTTAAAATTCGGTGCCGCTAACACCGGGGAGCTGTTTTTT | CASSLKFGAANTGELFF
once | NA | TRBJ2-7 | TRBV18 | TGTGCCAGCTCACCACCGGTAGGCAGCCGGTCGGGCGAGCAGTACTTC | CASSPPVGSRSGEQYF
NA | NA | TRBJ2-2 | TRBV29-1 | TGCAGCGGAGGACCGACCACCGGGGAGCTGTTTTTT | CSGGPTTGELFF
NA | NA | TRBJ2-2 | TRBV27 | TGTGCCAGCAGCCAATTAAGGGGGTTGGACAGAACCAGCACCGGGGAGCTGTTTTTT | CASSQLRGLDRTSTGELFF
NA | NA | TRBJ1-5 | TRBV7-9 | TGTGCCAGCAGCTTAGTAATGGGCGGGGGACGACCTAGGGATCAGCCCCAGCATTTT | CASSLVMGGGRPRDQPQHF
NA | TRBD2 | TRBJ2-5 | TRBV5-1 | TGCGCCAGCAGCTTGGGCGGGACTACACAAGAGACCCAGTACTTC | CASSLGGTTQETQYF
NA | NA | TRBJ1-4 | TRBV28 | TGTGCCAGCGCGCGGGGGGCTGAAAAACTGTTTTTT | CASARGAEKLFF
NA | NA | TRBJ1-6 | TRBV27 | TGTGCCAGCAGTTTAGAATTGGGAGCCTGGGATTCACCCCTCCACTTT | CASSLELGAWDSPLHF
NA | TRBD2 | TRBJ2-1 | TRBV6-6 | TGTGCCAGCAGTCACGGGACTAGCGGGAGAGATGAGCAGTTCTTC | CASSHGTSGRDEQFF
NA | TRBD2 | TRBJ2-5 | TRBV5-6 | TGTGCCAGCAGCTGGACCGGGACTAGCTGGTTTGGGACCCAGTACTTC | CASSWTGTSWFGTQYF
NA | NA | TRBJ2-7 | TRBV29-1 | TGCAGCGTGACGGGCCTGCCTAGCTCCTACGAGCAGTACTTC | CSVTGLPSSYEQYF
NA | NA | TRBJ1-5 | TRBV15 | TGTGCCACCAGCAGAGATGGAGGCAGCAATCAGCCCCAGCATTTT | CATSRDGGSNQPQHF
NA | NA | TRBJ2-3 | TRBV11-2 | TGTGCCAGCAGCTCCCGATACCTCAGGGCGGATACGCAGTATTTT | CASSSRYLRADTQYF
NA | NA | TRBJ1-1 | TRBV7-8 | TGTGCCAGCAGCTTAGAGCACACTGAAGCTTTCTTT | CASSLEHTEAFF
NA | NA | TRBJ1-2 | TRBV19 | TGTGCCAGTAGAGGAAGGGGTAGTGGCGGCTACACCTTC | CASRGRGSGGYTF
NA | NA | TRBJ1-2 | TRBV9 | TGTGCCAGCAGCGTAGGAGGAGGGTCTAACTATGGCTACACCTTC | CASSVGGGSNYGYTF
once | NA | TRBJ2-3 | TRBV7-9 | TGTGCCAGCAGCTTCACCGGGGCTAGCACAGATACGCAGTATTTT | CASSFTGASTDTQYF
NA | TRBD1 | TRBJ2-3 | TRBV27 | TGTGCCAGCACCCCCGGGACAGGGGGCAGAGATACGCAGTATTTT | CASTPGTGGRDTQYF
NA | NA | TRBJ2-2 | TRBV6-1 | TGTGCCGGGGGACAACGGAACGGGGAGCTGTTTTTT | CAGGQRNGELFF
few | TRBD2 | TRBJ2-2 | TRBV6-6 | TGTGCCAGCAGTTACGGACTAGCGGGGGCCGGGGAGCTGTTTTTT | CASSYGLAGAGELFF
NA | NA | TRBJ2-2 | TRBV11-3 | TGTGCCAGCAGCCGGGGGTGGAGGGAGGACACCGGGGAGCTGTTTTTT | CASSRGWREDTGELFF
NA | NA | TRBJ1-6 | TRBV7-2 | TGTGCCAGCAGCTTGTGGAGCGTCCAACGGGCCCAACCACCCCTCCACTTT | CASSLWSVQRAQPPLHF
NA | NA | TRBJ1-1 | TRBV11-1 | TGTGCCAGCACCTCCGAAGGTCCCGGCACTGAAGCTTTCTTT | CASTSEGPGTEAFF
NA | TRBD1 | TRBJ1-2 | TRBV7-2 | TGTGCCAGCAGATCACAGTACAGGGGGCTCGATGGCTACACCTTC | CASRSQYRGLDGYTF
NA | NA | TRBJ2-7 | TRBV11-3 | TGTGCCAGCAGCTCTTCGGGGACCTACGAGCAGTACTTC | CASSSSGTYEQYF
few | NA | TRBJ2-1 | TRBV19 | TGTGCCAGTAGATCCAGGGATGAGCAGTTCTTC | CASRSRDEQFF
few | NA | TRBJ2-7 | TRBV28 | TGTGCCAGCAGTTTAAGTGGCTGGAGGGAGCAGTACTTC | CASSLSGWREQYF
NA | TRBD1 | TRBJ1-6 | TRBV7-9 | TGTGCCAGCGGCCGAGGACAGGGGGATTCACCCCTCCACTTT | CASGRGQGDSPLHF
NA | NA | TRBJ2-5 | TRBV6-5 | TGTGCCAGCAGTTCCTCCGATGAGACCCAGTACTTC | CASSSSDETQYF
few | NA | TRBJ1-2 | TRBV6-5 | TGTGCCAGCAGTTACTCGATAATTAGCTATGGCTACACCTTC | CASSYSIISYGYTF
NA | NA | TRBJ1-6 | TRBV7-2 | TGTGCCAGCAGCATCCGGCAGGAAGGGCGGTCACCCCTCCACTTT | CASSIRQEGRSPLHF
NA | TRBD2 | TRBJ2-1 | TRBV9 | TGTGCCAGCAGCGGACTAGCGGGGGACCACAATGAGCAGTTCTTC | CASSGLAGDHNEQFF
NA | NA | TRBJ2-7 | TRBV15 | TGTGCCACCAGCGACCGGCGGGGCCTCGAGCAGTACTTC | CATSDRRGLEQYF
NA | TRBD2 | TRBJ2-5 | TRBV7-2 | TGTGCCAGCACCCCCCGGACTAGCGGGACAGAGACCCAGTACTTC | CASTPRTSGTETQYF
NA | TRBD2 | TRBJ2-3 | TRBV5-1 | TGCGCCAGCAGCATAGAAGCGGGGGGGCGCGATACGCAGTATTTT | CASSIEAGGRDTQYF
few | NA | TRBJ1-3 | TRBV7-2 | TGTGCCAGCACCCAATTGAGAGGGACTGGAAACACCATATATTTT | CASTQLRGTGNTIYF
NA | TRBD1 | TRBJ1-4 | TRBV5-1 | TGCGCCAGCAGCCACAGGGGGGGAGACGAAAAACTGTTTTTT | CASSHRGGDEKLFF
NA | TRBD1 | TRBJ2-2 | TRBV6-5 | TGTGCCAGCAGTAGAGACAGGGGGGCCGGGGAGCTGTTTTTT | CASSRDRGAGELFF
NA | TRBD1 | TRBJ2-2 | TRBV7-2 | TGTGCCAGCAGCCAGGGACAGGACACCGGGGAGCTGTTTTTT | CASSQGQDTGELFF
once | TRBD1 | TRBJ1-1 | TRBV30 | TGTGCCTGGTCTACCAGGGGGCACACTGAAGCTTTCTTT | CAWSTRGHTEAFF
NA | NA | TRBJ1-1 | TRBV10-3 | TGTGCCATACTTGACGGCGGCACTGAAGCTTTCTTT | CAILDGGTEAFF
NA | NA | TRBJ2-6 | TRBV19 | TGTGCCAGTAGTTCACGCCCCACCGGGGCCAACGTCCTGACTTTC | CASSSRPTGANVLTF
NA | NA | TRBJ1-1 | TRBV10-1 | TGCGCCAGCAGTGAGAATTGGAGGGACACTGAAGCTTTCTTT | CASSENWRDTEAFF
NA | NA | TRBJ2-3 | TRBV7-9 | TGTGCCAGCAGCTTAGACGGCGGCTCAGATACGCAGTATTTT | CASSLDGGSDTQYF
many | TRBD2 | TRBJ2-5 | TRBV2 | TGTGCCAGCAGTCGGGGGGGCGGGAGTGTCGAGACCCAGTACTTC | CASSRGGGSVETQYF